This is a list of T cell receptor beta chains from one sample in a study of regulatory T cells in long-lasting Graves disease. TCRdb used MiXCR to reprocess the multiplex PCR reads, holding one entry per CDR3 protein. The sample comprises about 540,000 distinct CDR3 sequences, about 14% of which are singletons, and 10% rests with the top ten. These records were also assigned to another study, of T cells in Graves' hyperthyroidism and ophthalmopathy.

The sequenced sample was peripheral blood mononuclear cells (PBMCs), obtained at new diagnosis, from a patient treated with antithyroid drugs. These receptors were collected from a man aged 30-40 years with Graves disease. Both conserved end residues are part of each CDR3. Each record gives: V gene, J gene, D gene, clone size, CDR3 DNA, CDR3 protein. D genes are given only for firm matches. Only part of the rows carry a size: once, few, many, or a class if the clone is expanded.

>TRBV2|TRBJ2-7|TRBD1|NA
TGTGCCAGCAGCGGACAGGGGGCAGCGGGAGACGAGCAGTACTTC
CASSGQGAAGDEQYF
>TRBV5-6|TRBJ1-2|NA|NA
TGTGCCAGCAGCTTGGGATCAGGGGCGGCTGGCTACACCTTC
CASSLGSGAAGYTF
>TRBV24-1|TRBJ2-5|NA|many
TGTGCCACCAGTGATGCCCACTTTCGACAGGGAGGGCTGGAGACCCAGTACTTC
CATSDAHFRQGGLETQYF
>TRBV28|TRBJ2-7|NA|many
TGTGCCAGCAGTTCCAATACGGACAGTGACGAGCAGTACTTC
CASSSNTDSDEQYF
>TRBV11-2|TRBJ2-3|NA|many
TGTGCCAGCAGCTTTACTAGCCCAAGCACAGATACGCAGTATTTT
CASSFTSPSTDTQYF
>TRBV6-1|TRBJ2-6|TRBD2|many
TGTGCCAGCAGTGTGGGGGGGGTGGCCAACGTCCTGACTTTC
CASSVGGVANVLTF
>TRBV5-4|TRBJ2-7|NA|NA
TGTGCCAGCAGCTCCGGGACGATCGGTTCCGAGCAGTACTTC
CASSSGTIGSEQYF
>TRBV6-2/TRBV6-3|TRBJ1-4|NA|once
TGTGCCAGCAGTGAAGCCCCTACCGAACTGTTTTTT
CASSEAPTELFF
>TRBV27|TRBJ2-6|TRBD2|many
TGTGCCAGCAGTACGAAAGCGGGAGGGCCCTCTGGGGCCAACGTCCTGACTTTC
CASSTKAGGPSGANVLTF
>TRBV7-2|TRBJ2-7|NA|many
TGTGCCAGCAGCTTAAGTCTGGGCCTCTACGAGCAGTACTTC
CASSLSLGLYEQYF
>TRBV6-1|TRBJ2-7|TRBD1|many
TGTGCCAGCAGTGAGACAGGGGGTAACTACGAGCAGTACTTC
CASSETGGNYEQYF
>TRBV30|TRBJ2-7|NA|NA
TGTGCCTGGAGTGCTTGGGGCGAGCAGTACTTC
CAWSAWGEQYF
>TRBV5-1|TRBJ2-6|NA|many
TGCGCCAGCAGCTTGGAGGCCTCTGGGGCCAACGTCCTGACTTTC
CASSLEASGANVLTF
>TRBV29-1|TRBJ2-1|TRBD2|many
TGCAGCTCCACTAGCGGACCCTACAATGAGCAGTTCTTC
CSSTSGPYNEQFF
>TRBV10-2|TRBJ1-4|NA|many
TGCGCCAGCAGTGACGGATCACAGGGTCGCGAAAAACTGTTTTTT
CASSDGSQGREKLFF
>TRBV6-9|TRBJ2-4|TRBD2|many
TGTGCCAGCAGTTATGGGGGGGAGGATGCCAAAAACATTCAGTACTTC
CASSYGGEDAKNIQYF